The 28 T cell receptor beta chains below come from one sample, sequenced in a study of regulatory T cells in long-lasting Graves disease. The time point denotes: newly diagnosed GD, antithyroid drugs for less than 3 months. TCR sequences were obtained from RNA taken from PBMCs. iRepertoire HTBI primers and Arm-PCR of CDR3 regions built TCR beta libraries. TCRdb redid the calling of the multiplex PCR reads with MiXCR, one entry per CDR3 protein. The table includes over 500,000 distinct CDR3 sequences, roughly 15% detected once. This sample was also put to use in a study of T cells in Graves' hyperthyroidism and ophthalmopathy.

The specimen comprised peripheral blood mononuclear cells (PBMCs), sampled at new diagnosis, from a patient treated with antithyroid drugs. These receptors all come from a young man with Graves disease.

The rearrangement links TRBV28 to TRBJ1-2; tentative D call: TRBD1 (6 bases). The CDR3 contains 14 residues. CDR1 MDHEN and CDR2 SYDVKM come from the germline V gene. With 4 bases removed from V and 6 bases from J, the gap between germline ends came to 15 bases. The CDR3 loop reads CASSSPGAHDGYTF. The CDR3 nucleotides are TGTGCCAGCAGTTCCCCGGGGGCACACGATGGCTACACCTTC.

This clonotype has ten or more counts. CDR3 region: CASSPGLAGARGGELFF. Written as DNA, the CDR3 is TGTGCCAGCAGCCCTGGACTAGCGGGAGCGCGTGGCGGGGAGCTGTTTTTT. The chain carries TRBV28 and TRBJ2-2; 13 bases are shared with TRBD2. Germline CDR1 and CDR2: MDHEN and SYDVKM. Unmatched junction bases numbered 11, after V lost 6 bases and J lost 7 bases. The CDR3 runs to 17 residues.

This clonotype was recorded at least ten times. The J gene is TRBJ2-7, the V gene TRBV5-1, with 9 bases fitting TRBD1. The CDR3 length is 17 residues. With V trimmed by 0 bases and J by 3 bases, 10 bases remained unmatched. Germline CDR1 reads SGHRS; CDR2 reads YFSETQ. The CDR3 is CASSLAQGAVGFYEQYF. The CDR3, as DNA: TGCGCCAGCAGCTTGGCACAGGGGGCTGTTGGTTTCTACGAGCAGTACTTC.

This clonotype was found a few times. This chain links TRBV7-9 with TRBJ2-4, with TRBD2 matching 10 bases. Germline assignment: CDR1 SEHNR and CDR2 FQNEAQ (reference sequence). J lost 2 bases, V lost 1 base, and 5 bases had no gene match. CDR3 size: 17 residues. The CDR3 loop is CASSLEGAGGTKNIQYF. The CDR3 DNA sequence: TGTGCCAGCAGCTTAGAGGGAGCGGGAGGGACCAAAAACATTCAGTACTTC.

This clonotype occurred a few times. The chain employs TRBV20-1 and TRBJ2-5; 10 positions match TRBD1. J lost 4 bases, V lost 3 bases, and 5 bases had no gene match. The CDR3 has 14 amino acids. From germline, CDR1 is DFQATT and CDR2 SNEGSKA (reference sequence). The CDR3 region has the DNA TGCAGTGCTAGGACAGGGGGCGAAGGAGAGACCCAGTACTTC. Residues: CSARTGGEGETQYF.

This clonotype was seen only a few times. This may be a read error: a much more frequent sequence differs by one nucleotide. The chain has TRBV7-9 and TRBJ2-2; D unresolved. Trimming pared 4 bases from V and 3 bases from J, leaving 6 bases between. The V gene's germline CDR1 is SEHNR and CDR2 FQNEAQ (reference sequence). The CDR3 is 13 residues long. Written as DNA, the CDR3 is TGTGCCAGCAGCTCCCTGGACACCGGGGAGCTGTTTTTT. Translated, it gives CASSSLDTGELFF.

CDR3 loop: CASSTLGTSGTLSSYNEQFF. The DNA of the CDR3 is TGTGCCAGCAGCACCCTAGGGACTAGCGGGACTTTGAGCTCCTACAATGAGCAGTTCTTC. The V call is TRBV13, the J call TRBJ2-1; 13 nucleotides agree with TRBD2. The CDR3 contains 20 residues. Trimming took 5 bases from V and 0 from J; bases not matched to a gene: 13. CDR1 is PRHDT, CDR2 FYEKMQ, per germline (reference sequence).

This clonotype was observed a few times. J is TRBJ1-5 and V is TRBV5-6, with D possibly being TRBD1 (6 bases). CDR3 length: 15 amino acids. V lost 3 bases and J lost 0, with 10 bases in between. Germline V gene lookup returns CDR1 SGHDT and CDR2 YYEEEE. The CDR3: CASSWRQDSNQPQHF. For the CDR3, the DNA is TGTGCCAGCAGCTGGAGACAGGATAGCAATCAGCCCCAGCATTTT.

To note about this clonotype: The CDR3 end shows no conserved phenylalanine or tryptophan, and so a read error is likely. The chain links TRBV3-1 to TRBJ1-6; D is ambiguous. V gave up 0 bases and J gave up 9 bases, with 18 bases separating them. The CDR3 is 17 residues long. CDR1 is LGHDT, CDR2 YNNKEL, per germline (reference sequence). The CDR3: CASSQDATYLARSPLHL. CDR3 bases: TGTGCCAGCAGCCAAGATGCGACCTACCTAGCGCGTTCACCCCTCCACCTT.

This clonotype has only a few counts. The chain links TRBV6-1 to TRBJ1-1; TRBD1 might be the D (5 bases). The CDR3 is 14 amino acids. The V gene's germline CDR1 is MNHNS and CDR2 SASEGT. Trimming removed 5 bases at V and 1 base at J, with 11 bases between. The CDR3 spells CASSTMRGNTEAFF. CDR3 DNA: TGTGCCAGCAGTACGATGAGGGGGAACACTGAAGCTTTCTTT.

This chain links TRBV20-1 with TRBJ2-2; D gene unclear. The CDR3 runs 14 residues. Germline V gives CDR1 DFQATT, CDR2 SNEGSKA (reference sequence). V was cut by 0 bases and J by 4 bases, with 9 bases left in between. CDR3 nucleotide sequence: TGCAGTGCTAGAGAACTAACTTTCACCGGGGAGCTGTTTTTT. This translates into CSARELTFTGELFF.

This clonotype appeared many times. This chain links TRBV7-3 with TRBJ1-1; no firm D call. CDR3 length: 15 residues. Germline-derived CDR1 and CDR2 are SGHTA and FQGTGA. V lost 0 bases and J lost 1, with 9 bases in between. The CDR3 nucleotides read TGTGCCAGCAGCTTAACGGGCAGTGGGAACACTGAAGCTTTCTTT. This codes for CASSLTGSGNTEAFF.

This chain joins TRBV28 and TRBJ1-2; TRBD1 matches 11 bases. After removal of 7 bases from V and 10 bases from J, the junction contained 5 bases not matched to a gene. Looked up from germline, CDR1 is MDHEN and CDR2 is SYDVKM. The CDR3 spans 12 residues. CDR3 sequence (DNA): TGTGCCAGCACTCTGGGACAGGGGGACTACACCTTC. It codes for CASTLGQGDYTF.

As concerns this clonotype: A much larger clone differs by one base, so this may be a read error. This chain uses TRBV20-1 with TRBJ2-2; 11 positions agree with TRBD1. The CDR3 has 14 amino acids. The germline V gene encodes CDR1 DFQATT and CDR2 SNEGSKA (reference sequence). As DNA, the CDR3 is TGCAGTGCGAGGACAGGGGGCAACACCGGGGAGCCGTTTTTT. Its translation is CSARTGGNTGEPFF.

V is TRBV19 and J is TRBJ2-1; weak D call: TRBD2 (5 bases). CDR1 and CDR2 (germline): LNHDA, SQIVND (reference sequence). The CDR3 runs to 15 residues. Trimming shortened V by 3 bases and J by 10 bases, and 19 bases separated the two germline ends. CDR3 coding DNA: TGTGCCAGTAGTATCCTTTCCGGACCGGGAATCGAGCAGTTCTTC. This gives the protein CASSILSGPGIEQFF.

CDR3 bases: TGTGCCAGCAGCCCCCTTAGCGGGAGGGCCCAAGAGACCCAGTACTTC. It specifies CASSPLSGRAQETQYF. The V and J genes are TRBV6-1 and TRBJ2-5; 11 bases are shared with TRBD2. CDR1 is MNHNS, CDR2 SASEGT, per germline. This CDR3 region has 16 residues. V lost 6 bases and J lost 1; bases outside the gene matches: 7.

In regard to this clonotype: This may arise from a read error, as a much more abundant clone is one base away. The rearrangement uses TRBV27 and TRBJ2-5; D possibly corresponds to TRBD2 (6 bases). The J call could be wrong; TRBJ2-1 is a better fit for the DNA end. Germline lookup yields CDR1 MNHEY and CDR2 SMNVEV (reference sequence). There are 16 residues in the CDR3. The CDR3 region has the DNA TGTGCCAGCAGTTCCTCGGGGAGGACGCAGCCCAATGAGCAGTTCTTC. As protein: CASSSSGRTQPNEQFF.

V gene TRBV4-1 combines with J gene TRBJ2-7; 7 bases match TRBD2. The V gene's germline CDR1 is MGHRA and CDR2 YSYEKL. The CDR3 is 16 amino acids. V shed 3 bases, J shed 0 bases, and the junction held 8 bases outside the gene matches. The CDR3 reads CASSHRSGSSSYEQYF. The CDR3 coding sequence is TGCGCCAGCAGCCACCGTAGCGGGTCGAGCTCCTACGAGCAGTACTTC.

The sample holds a few counts of this clonotype. The V and J genes are TRBV7-6 and TRBJ2-1; 10 bases map to TRBD2. The last part of the DNA fits TRBJ2-5 better; the J call may be wrong. CDR3 length: 15 amino acids. Germline V gene sequence: CDR1 SGHVS, CDR2 FNYEAQ. The CDR3 DNA reads TGTGCCAGCAGCCTAGGACTAGCGGAGTCGGAGACCCAGTACTTC. This codes for CASSLGLAESETQYF.

This clonotype was observed a few times. The J gene is TRBJ2-5, the V gene TRBV5-6, with D perhaps TRBD2 (6 bases). The CDR3 runs 16 residues. Trimming shortened V by 3 bases and J by 5 bases, and 20 bases separated the two germline ends. From germline, CDR1 is SGHDT and CDR2 YYEEEE. The CDR3 DNA reads as TGTGCCAGCAGCTCGGGGGACTGGCCCCTGTGGGAGACCCAGTACTTC. As protein: CASSSGDWPLWETQYF.

This clonotype has a count of ten or more. The J gene is TRBJ1-1, the V gene TRBV12-3 or TRBV12-4, with a weak D call TRBD1 (5 bases). The CDR3 length is 15 residues. V was cut by 4 bases and J by 7 bases, with 19 bases left in between. CDR3: CASSSLPGQGGEAFF. CDR3 sequence (DNA): TGTGCCAGCAGTTCCCTCCCAGGCCAGGGTGGTGAAGCTTTCTTT.

This clonotype was seen a handful of times. The V and J genes are TRBV5-5 and TRBJ1-5; tentative D call: TRBD1 (5 bases). Germline V gene data show CDR1 as SGHKS and CDR2 as YYEKEE (reference sequence). V gave up 1 base and J gave up 7 bases, with 15 bases separating them. The CDR3 is made up of 15 amino acids. This CDR3 reads CASSLMAPGAQPQHF. CDR3 coding DNA: TGTGCCAGCAGCTTGATGGCACCCGGGGCGCAGCCCCAGCATTTT.

This clonotype was seen ten or more times. This sequence joins TRBV28 and TRBJ1-2; perhaps TRBD1 as D (5 bases). This CDR3 spans 14 amino acids. The V and J ends lost 10 bases and 1 base respectively, with 16 bases between them. Germline V gene sequence: CDR1 MDHEN, CDR2 SYDVKM. The CDR3 loop reads CATLRAAINYGYTF. The CDR3 bases are TGTGCCACCCTCAGGGCAGCCATTAACTATGGCTACACCTTC.

This clonotype has a handful of counts. The V call is TRBV20-1, the J call TRBJ2-3; 16 bases align to TRBD2. CDR1 DFQATT and CDR2 SNEGSKA come from the germline V gene (reference sequence). The CDR3 is 16 residues long. CDR3 in amino acids: CIPGLAGGPSTDTQYF. DNA for the CDR3: TGCATTCCGGGACTAGCGGGAGGGCCGAGCACAGATACGCAGTATTTT.

The J gene is TRBJ2-1, the V gene TRBV19; 12 bases are shared with TRBD2. The CDR3 runs 19 residues. V lost 4 bases and J lost 1; bases outside the gene matches: 11. CDR1 is LNHDA and CDR2 is SQIVND in the germline V gene (reference sequence). The CDR3 sequence: CASSTVTSGSTGSYNEQFF. DNA of the CDR3: TGTGCCAGTAGTACCGTGACTAGCGGGAGTACGGGGTCCTACAATGAGCAGTTCTTC.

The chain is built from TRBV5-8 and TRBJ2-1; 9 bases line up with TRBD1. Germline CDR1 is SGHTS and CDR2 is YDEGEE. V lost 0 bases to trimming and J lost 2 bases; unmatched junction nucleotides: 6. This CDR3 contains 17 residues. CDR3 in amino acids: CASSLARTGVPYNEQFF. CDR3 in DNA: TGTGCCAGCAGCTTGGCACGGACAGGGGTTCCCTACAATGAGCAGTTCTTC.

At least ten counts were recorded for this clonotype. The V call is TRBV7-9, the J call TRBJ2-7; D is perhaps TRBD1 or TRBD2 (5 bases each). Trimming left V 1 base short and J 0 bases short, with 19 bases between. Germline lookup yields CDR1 SEHNR and CDR2 FQNEAQ (reference sequence). The CDR3 extends over 18 amino acids. The CDR3 is CASSLERLLGTGSYEQYF. As DNA, the CDR3 is TGTGCCAGCAGCTTAGAAAGATTGCTGGGGACGGGCTCCTACGAGCAGTACTTC.

The sample holds many counts of this clonotype. The rearrangement links TRBV27 to TRBJ2-7, with no clear D. This CDR3 has 14 amino acids. Trimming took 3 bases from V and 0 from J, leaving 9 bases between them. Per the germline V gene, CDR1 is MNHEY and CDR2 is SMNVEV (reference sequence). This CDR3 reads CASSLSQDSYEQYF. DNA of the CDR3: TGTGCCAGCAGTTTGAGCCAGGACTCCTACGAGCAGTACTTC.